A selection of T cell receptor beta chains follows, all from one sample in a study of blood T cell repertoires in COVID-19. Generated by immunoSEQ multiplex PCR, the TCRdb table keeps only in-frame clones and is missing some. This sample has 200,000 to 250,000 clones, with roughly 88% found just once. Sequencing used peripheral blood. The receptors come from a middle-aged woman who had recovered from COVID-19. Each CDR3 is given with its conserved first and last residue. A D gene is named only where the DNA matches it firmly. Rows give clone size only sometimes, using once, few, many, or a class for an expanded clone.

CASSPWDFEETQYF	TGTGCCAGCTCACCTTGGGACTTTGAAGAGACCCAGTACTTC	NA	once	TRBV18	TRBJ2-5
CASARLAGGGTQYF	TGTGCCAGCGCTCGACTAGCGGGGGGAGGGACCCAGTACTTC	TRBD2	NA	TRBV7-2	TRBJ2-5
CASSEDFYTGELFF	TGTGCCAGCAGTGAGGACTTTTACACCGGGGAGCTGTTTTTT	NA	few	TRBV2	TRBJ2-2
CASSLEGQGASGTEAFF	TGTGCCAGCAGCTTAGAGGGACAGGGGGCCTCGGGCACTGAAGCTTTCTTT	TRBD1	once	TRBV7-8	TRBJ1-1
CASSPDTGGNEQFF	TGTGCCAGCTCACCAGACACGGGGGGCAATGAGCAGTTCTTC	TRBD2	NA	TRBV18	TRBJ2-1
CASTQGRGNTIYF	TGTGCCAGTACGCAGGGGCGAGGTAACACCATATATTTT	NA	few	TRBV13	TRBJ1-3
CSVDGTGTGTYEQYF	TGCAGCGTTGATGGAACCGGGACAGGTACCTACGAGCAGTACTTC	TRBD1	NA	TRBV29-1	TRBJ2-7
CASKRQLNTEAFF	TGTGCCAGCAAAAGACAGCTGAACACTGAAGCTTTCTTT	NA	NA	TRBV12-3/TRBV12-4	TRBJ1-1
CASIPRQGGTEAFF	TGTGCCAGCATCCCTAGACAGGGAGGAACTGAAGCTTTCTTT	TRBD1	once	TRBV7-9	TRBJ1-1
CASSPGPGRQEGQYF	TGTGCCAGTAGTCCGGGGCCGGGCCGTCAGGAGGGCCAGTACTTC	NA	NA	TRBV19	TRBJ2-5
CASTGSTGWSALAFF	TGTGCCAGCACCGGATCGACAGGGTGGTCGGCTCTGGCTTTCTTT	TRBD1	NA	TRBV6-5	TRBJ1-1
CATSTFGEGGEQYF	TGTGCCACCAGCACCTTTGGGGAGGGGGGCGAGCAGTACTTC	NA	few	TRBV15	TRBJ2-7
CASSRLAGGNNEQFF	TGTGCCAGCAGTCGATTAGCGGGGGGGAACAATGAGCAGTTCTTC	TRBD2	NA	TRBV2	TRBJ2-1
CAINPTGDTGELFF	TGTGCCATCAATCCGACAGGCGACACCGGGGAGCTGTTTTTT	NA	NA	TRBV10-3	TRBJ2-2
CASSPGLAGNEQFF	TGTGCCAGCTCACCAGGACTAGCGGGGAATGAGCAGTTCTTC	TRBD2	NA	TRBV18	TRBJ2-1
CSVGGPGSTGELFF	TGCAGCGTTGGAGGCCCCGGGAGCACCGGGGAGCTGTTTTTT	NA	NA	TRBV29-1	TRBJ2-2
CASSVLSGANTGELFF	TGTGCCAGCAGTGTATTATCGGGGGCGAACACCGGGGAGCTGTTTTTT	NA	NA	TRBV2	TRBJ2-2
CAWSSGTGSSGNTIYF	TGTGCCTGGAGTTCAGGGACCGGGAGCTCTGGAAACACCATATATTTT	NA	NA	TRBV30	TRBJ1-3
CASSQDVDSPLHF	TGTGCCAGCAGCCAAGACGTCGATTCACCCCTCCACTTT	NA	NA	TRBV3-1/TRBV3-2	TRBJ1-6
CASSQKQGGETQYF	TGCGCCAGCAGCCAAAAACAGGGGGGAGAGACCCAGTACTTC	TRBD1	NA	TRBV5-1	TRBJ2-5
CASRLQGGTDTQYF	TGTGCCAGCAGACTACAGGGAGGGACAGATACGCAGTATTTT	NA	NA	TRBV7-2	TRBJ2-3
CASSLVGYEQYF	TGTGCCAGCAGCTTAGTCGGGTACGAGCAGTACTTC	NA	NA	TRBV7-2	TRBJ2-7
CASSFETGVETQYF	TGCGCCAGCAGCTTTGAGACAGGGGTCGAGACCCAGTACTTC	TRBD1	NA	TRBV5-1	TRBJ2-5
CASSLSGGGLSYEQYF	TGTGCCAGCAGCTTAAGCGGGGGGGGCCTTTCCTACGAGCAGTACTTC	TRBD2	NA	TRBV11-2	TRBJ2-7
CASSNRVPNEQFF	TGTGCCAGCAGTAACAGGGTTCCCAATGAGCAGTTCTTC	NA	NA	TRBV12-3/TRBV12-4	TRBJ2-1
CASSQGPEQFF	TGTGCCAGCAGCCAGGGGCCTGAGCAGTTCTTC	NA	NA	TRBV3-1/TRBV3-2	TRBJ2-1
CASSSTGGATEAFF	TGTGCCAGCAGCTCCACAGGGGGCGCCACTGAAGCTTTCTTT	TRBD1	NA	TRBV6-5	TRBJ1-1
CASSSERGQETQYF	TGTGCCAGCAGTTCCGAGCGGGGGCAAGAGACCCAGTACTTC	TRBD2	NA	TRBV7-8	TRBJ2-5
CAITSGGEDTQYF	TGTGCCATCACTAGCGGGGGAGAGGATACGCAGTATTTT	TRBD2	NA	TRBV10-3	TRBJ2-3
CASSLEWGRTDTQYF	TGCGCCAGCAGCTTGGAGTGGGGGCGCACAGATACGCAGTATTTT	NA	NA	TRBV5-1	TRBJ2-3
CASSEGLKPQHF	TGTGCCAGTTCAGAGGGTTTGAAGCCCCAGCATTTT	NA	NA	TRBV19	TRBJ1-5
CASSTTGTGANEQFF	TGTGCCAGCAGCACAACCGGGACAGGGGCCAATGAGCAGTTCTTC	TRBD1	NA	TRBV7-2	TRBJ2-1
CASSTTVPTYEQYF	TGTGCCAGTAGTACTACTGTCCCTACCTACGAGCAGTACTTC	NA	NA	TRBV19	TRBJ2-7
CASSWGRGSSNQPQHF	TGTGCCAGCAGTTGGGGTAGGGGCAGTAGCAATCAGCCCCAGCATTTT	NA	NA	TRBV6-2/TRBV6-3	TRBJ1-5
CASSPSQGPYGYTF	TGTGCCAGCTCCCCTTCACAGGGTCCCTATGGCTACACCTTC	NA	NA	TRBV9	TRBJ1-2
CAWSLGAGYGYTF	TGTGCCTGGAGTCTGGGGGCGGGCTATGGCTACACCTTC	NA	NA	TRBV30	TRBJ1-2
CASSRKSDKGSVSEQYF	TGTGCCAGCAGTCGCAAATCGGACAAGGGGTCGGTTAGCGAGCAGTACTTC	NA	NA	TRBV6-6	TRBJ2-7
CASSPGTGDQPQHF	TGTGCCAGCTCACCCGGGACAGGGGATCAGCCCCAGCATTTT	TRBD1	NA	TRBV18	TRBJ1-5
CASSFSGAKNIQYF	TGTGCCAGCAGTTTTTCAGGGGCCAAAAACATTCAGTACTTC	NA	NA	TRBV28	TRBJ2-4
CAISESRSTDTQYF	TGTGCCATCAGTGAGTCACGGTCCACAGATACGCAGTATTTT	NA	NA	TRBV10-3	TRBJ2-3
CASREVDALHF	TGTGCCAGCAGAGAGGTTGATGCCCTCCACTTT	NA	NA	TRBV6-5	TRBJ1-6
CASSLVRGEGYTF	TGCGCCAGCAGCTTGGTCAGGGGGGAAGGCTACACCTTC	TRBD1	NA	TRBV5-1	TRBJ1-2
CASSLYSQETQYF	TGTGCCAGCAGCTTATACAGTCAAGAGACCCAGTACTTC	NA	NA	TRBV7-2	TRBJ2-5
CASRPGKNTEAFF	TGCGCCAGCCGGCCGGGGAAGAACACTGAAGCTTTCTTT	NA	NA	TRBV10-2	TRBJ1-1
CASSPTYSRADTQYF	TGTGCCAGCAGCCCCACGTATAGCAGGGCTGATACGCAGTATTTT	NA	once	TRBV7-2	TRBJ2-3
CASSGQSTDEQYF	TGTGCCAGCAGTGGACAATCCACGGACGAGCAGTACTTC	NA	NA	TRBV2	TRBJ2-7
CASSEGRTAYEQYF	TGTGCCAGCAGCGAGGGCAGGACAGCCTACGAGCAGTACTTC	NA	few	TRBV7-9	TRBJ2-7
CASSRSQREEQFF	TGTGCCAGCAGCCGTTCTCAGAGGGAAGAGCAGTTCTTC	NA	NA	TRBV7-3	TRBJ2-1
CASSLVGGETQYF	TGTGCCAGCAGCTTAGTAGGGGGAGAGACCCAGTACTTC	NA	once	TRBV11-1	TRBJ2-5
CASSRNTGELFF	TGTGCCAGCAGCCGTAACACCGGGGAGCTGTTTTTT	NA	NA	TRBV5-5	TRBJ2-2
CASSTKNPGQGYEQYF	TGTGCCAGTAGTACAAAGAATCCGGGACAGGGGTACGAGCAGTACTTC	TRBD1	NA	TRBV19	TRBJ2-7
CASSGGSWGEQFF	TGTGCCAGCAGCGGGGGGTCTTGGGGTGAGCAGTTCTTC	NA	NA	TRBV3-1/TRBV3-2	TRBJ2-1
CASSPQGSYGYTF	TGTGCCAGCAGTCCGCAGGGGAGCTATGGCTACACCTTC	NA	NA	TRBV7-3	TRBJ1-2